The rows below give T cell receptor beta chains drawn from one sample of a study of response to subunit inactivated influenza vaccine. TCRdb itself ran the RT-PCR reads through MiXCR, one entry per CDR3 protein. The table has more than 400,000 distinct CDR3 sequences, about a tenth seen once; the top ten hold 10% to 15%. The sequenced sample was PBMCs from blood, obtained 40 to 50 days after vaccination. Receptors originate from a man aged 45-65 years who received an inactivated influenza vaccine. The CDR3 runs from the conserved cysteine through the conserved F or W. A D gene is named only where the DNA matches it firmly. The size field is filled for only some rows; it gives once, few, many or a size class.

D gene: TRBD2
J gene: TRBJ2-2
clone size: few
V gene: TRBV4-3
CDR3 DNA: TGCGCCAGCAGCCAGGACGGACTAGCGACGAACACCGGGGAGCTGTTTTTT
CDR3 protein: CASSQDGLATNTGELFF

D gene: -
J gene: TRBJ2-1
clone size: many
V gene: TRBV12-3/TRBV12-4
CDR3 DNA: TGTGCCAGCAGTAAGAATAGGGGGAGCTCCTACAATGAGCAGTTCTTC
CDR3 protein: CASSKNRGSSYNEQFF

D gene: -
J gene: TRBJ2-3
clone size: many
V gene: TRBV20-1
CDR3 DNA: TGCAGTGCTAGTCGCGGGAGCACAGATACGCAGTATTTT
CDR3 protein: CSASRGSTDTQYF

D gene: -
J gene: TRBJ2-1
clone size: many
V gene: TRBV7-2
CDR3 DNA: TGTGCCAGCAGCTTTGACTTCATGAGCTCCTACAATGAGCAGTTCTTC
CDR3 protein: CASSFDFMSSYNEQFF

D gene: TRBD2
J gene: TRBJ2-7
clone size: many
V gene: TRBV5-1
CDR3 DNA: TGCGCCAGCAGCCCGGGACTAGCGGGAGGGTCCTACGAGCAGTACTTC
CDR3 protein: CASSPGLAGGSYEQYF

D gene: -
J gene: TRBJ1-5
clone size: -
V gene: TRBV6-5
CDR3 DNA: TGTGCCAGCAGTTACAGGATAGATCAGCCCCAGCATTTT
CDR3 protein: CASSYRIDQPQHF

D gene: -
J gene: TRBJ2-3
clone size: -
V gene: TRBV7-9
CDR3 DNA: TGTGCCAGCAGTTCCAGAGGGCCGGTAGATACGCAGTATTTT
CDR3 protein: CASSSRGPVDTQYF

D gene: TRBD2
J gene: TRBJ2-1
clone size: -
V gene: TRBV20-1
CDR3 DNA: TGCAGTGCTCCCCACCCGACTAGCGGTTACAATGAGCAGTTCTTC
CDR3 protein: CSAPHPTSGYNEQFF

D gene: TRBD2
J gene: TRBJ2-5
clone size: few
V gene: TRBV28
CDR3 DNA: TGTGCCAGCAGTTTTTGGACTAGCGGGGGGAAAGAGACCCAGTACTTC
CDR3 protein: CASSFWTSGGKETQYF

D gene: TRBD2
J gene: TRBJ2-3
clone size: few
V gene: TRBV9
CDR3 DNA: TGTGCCAGCAGCGTAGCGGCTAGCGGGGGGCTAGATACGCAGTATTTT
CDR3 protein: CASSVAASGGLDTQYF

D gene: -
J gene: TRBJ1-1
clone size: -
V gene: TRBV5-1
CDR3 DNA: TGCGCCAGCAGCTTGAATCGGGGTAAGGGGATGAACACTGAAGCTTTCTTT
CDR3 protein: CASSLNRGKGMNTEAFF

D gene: -
J gene: TRBJ1-2
clone size: many
V gene: TRBV2
CDR3 DNA: TGTGCCAGCACAGCAGATGGCTATGGCTACACCTTC
CDR3 protein: CASTADGYGYTF

D gene: -
J gene: TRBJ2-7
clone size: -
V gene: TRBV20-1
CDR3 DNA: TGCAGTGCTAGGGACGGACTGGCTTCCTACGAGCAGTACTTC
CDR3 protein: CSARDGLASYEQYF

D gene: -
J gene: TRBJ1-2
clone size: few
V gene: TRBV4-1
CDR3 DNA: TGCGCCAGCAGCCAAGTCAGTCAGGGCGGGTATGGCTACACCTTC
CDR3 protein: CASSQVSQGGYGYTF

D gene: -
J gene: TRBJ1-4
clone size: few
V gene: TRBV10-3
CDR3 DNA: TGTGCCATCAGTGAGACCGGGACGGCTGAAAAACTGTTTTTT
CDR3 protein: CAISETGTAEKLFF

D gene: TRBD2
J gene: TRBJ2-1
clone size: -
V gene: TRBV19
CDR3 DNA: TGTGCCAGTAGTATTAAGCGGGAGGGGTACAATGAGCAGTTCTTC
CDR3 protein: CASSIKREGYNEQFF

D gene: -
J gene: TRBJ2-2
clone size: few
V gene: TRBV4-3
CDR3 DNA: TGCGCCAGCAGCCAAGAGCGGGGAGGGGGAGCCGGGGAGCTGTTTTTT
CDR3 protein: CASSQERGGGAGELFF

D gene: -
J gene: TRBJ2-1
clone size: many
V gene: TRBV6-5
CDR3 DNA: TGTGCCAGCAGTTACGATCGGGGAAACAGGAATGAGCAGTTCTTC
CDR3 protein: CASSYDRGNRNEQFF

D gene: -
J gene: TRBJ2-4
clone size: few
V gene: TRBV25-1
CDR3 DNA: TGTGCCAGCAGTGATTTAGAGGGGGCCAAAAACATTCAGTACTTC
CDR3 protein: CASSDLEGAKNIQYF

D gene: TRBD1
J gene: TRBJ1-1
clone size: few
V gene: TRBV2
CDR3 DNA: TGTGCCAGCAGACGGACAGGGGCGAACACTGAAGCTTTCTTT
CDR3 protein: CASRRTGANTEAFF

D gene: -
J gene: TRBJ2-6
clone size: -
V gene: TRBV7-2
CDR3 DNA: TGTGCCAGCAGCTTAACTTGGAGGGCTGGGGCCAACGTCCTGACTTTC
CDR3 protein: CASSLTWRAGANVLTF

D gene: TRBD1
J gene: TRBJ2-1
clone size: few
V gene: TRBV5-1
CDR3 DNA: TGCGCCAGCAGCTCCTACCCGTTTAGGGGGCGGGTGTACAATGAGCAGTTCTTC
CDR3 protein: CASSSYPFRGRVYNEQFF

D gene: -
J gene: TRBJ2-1
clone size: many
V gene: TRBV7-3
CDR3 DNA: TGTGCCAGCAGCTCGACGTACAATGAGCAGTTCTTC
CDR3 protein: CASSSTYNEQFF

D gene: -
J gene: TRBJ2-5
clone size: few
V gene: TRBV4-1
CDR3 DNA: TGCGCCAGCAGCCAATCGGGACTCGCGTACCAAGAGACCCAGTACTTC
CDR3 protein: CASSQSGLAYQETQYF

D gene: TRBD1
J gene: TRBJ2-6
clone size: few
V gene: TRBV29-1
CDR3 DNA: TGCAGCGTTAGGACAGGGGGCTCTGGGGCCAACGTCCTGACTTTC
CDR3 protein: CSVRTGGSGANVLTF

D gene: -
J gene: TRBJ2-1
clone size: few
V gene: TRBV7-9
CDR3 DNA: TGTGCCAGCAGCTCCACCGCAGCCAGCTCCTACAATGAGCAGTTCTTC
CDR3 protein: CASSSTAASSYNEQFF

D gene: -
J gene: TRBJ2-2
clone size: many
V gene: TRBV4-2
CDR3 DNA: TGTGCCAGCAGCCGGCTAGCCCAGAACACCGGGGAGCTGTTTTTT
CDR3 protein: CASSRLAQNTGELFF

D gene: -
J gene: TRBJ2-5
clone size: -
V gene: TRBV15
CDR3 DNA: TGTGCCACCAGCAGAGGTGCAAAAGAGACCCAGTACTTC
CDR3 protein: CATSRGAKETQYF

D gene: TRBD2
J gene: TRBJ2-5
clone size: few
V gene: TRBV20-1
CDR3 DNA: TGCAGTGCTGGAAGGCTAGCGGAGAACGGGGCCCAGTACTTC
CDR3 protein: CSAGRLAENGAQYF

D gene: -
J gene: TRBJ2-3
clone size: many
V gene: TRBV6-5
CDR3 DNA: TGTGCCAGCAGTTTGGGGGTTACGCAGTATTTT
CDR3 protein: CASSLGVTQYF

D gene: TRBD2
J gene: TRBJ2-1
clone size: few
V gene: TRBV9
CDR3 DNA: TGTGCCAGCAGCGTAGGGGCTAGCGGTCCCTACAATGAGCAGTTCTTC
CDR3 protein: CASSVGASGPYNEQFF

D gene: TRBD2
J gene: TRBJ2-1
clone size: many
V gene: TRBV24-1
CDR3 DNA: TGTGCCACCAGTGATTTTAGGGGAGGGCAGGATGAGCAGTTCTTC
CDR3 protein: CATSDFRGGQDEQFF

D gene: -
J gene: TRBJ1-2
clone size: few
V gene: TRBV14
CDR3 DNA: TGTGCCAGCAGCCAGGGGAGATACTATGGCTACACCTTC
CDR3 protein: CASSQGRYYGYTF

D gene: -
J gene: TRBJ2-1
clone size: -
V gene: TRBV15
CDR3 DNA: TGTGCCACCAGCAGAGAGGGGTTATCCGGGAACCTAAAAGGTAATGAGCAGTTCTTC
CDR3 protein: CATSREGLSGNLKGNEQFF

D gene: TRBD2
J gene: TRBJ2-1
clone size: -
V gene: TRBV20-1
CDR3 DNA: TGCAGTGCTACCCGAGGGTCTAGCGGATACAATGAGCAGTTCTTC
CDR3 protein: CSATRGSSGYNEQFF

D gene: TRBD1
J gene: TRBJ2-7
clone size: -
V gene: TRBV29-1
CDR3 DNA: TGCAGCGTTGTGACAGGGGGCTACGAGCAGTACTTC
CDR3 protein: CSVVTGGYEQYF

D gene: -
J gene: TRBJ2-5
clone size: few
V gene: TRBV7-9
CDR3 DNA: TGTGCCAGCAGCTTAAGGACGGGCGCAAACCAAGAGACCCAGTACTTC
CDR3 protein: CASSLRTGANQETQYF

D gene: -
J gene: TRBJ2-7
clone size: many
V gene: TRBV7-2
CDR3 DNA: TGTGCCAGCAGCTTGGACCCAGGCCAGACCTACGAGCAGTACTTC
CDR3 protein: CASSLDPGQTYEQYF

D gene: -
J gene: TRBJ2-5
clone size: many
V gene: TRBV20-1
CDR3 DNA: TGCAGTGCTATTGGGGGCGGGGAGACCCAGTACTTC
CDR3 protein: CSAIGGGETQYF